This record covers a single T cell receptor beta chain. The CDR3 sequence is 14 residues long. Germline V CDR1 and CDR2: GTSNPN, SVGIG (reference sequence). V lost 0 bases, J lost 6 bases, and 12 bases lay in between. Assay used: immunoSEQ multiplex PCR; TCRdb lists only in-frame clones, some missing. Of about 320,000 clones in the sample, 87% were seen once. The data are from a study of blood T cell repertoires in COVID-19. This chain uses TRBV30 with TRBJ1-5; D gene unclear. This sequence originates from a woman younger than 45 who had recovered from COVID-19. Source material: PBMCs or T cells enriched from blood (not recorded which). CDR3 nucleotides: TGTGCCTGGAGTGTACGCGGAGGGCTTCAGCCCCAGCATTTT. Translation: CAWSVRGGLQPQHF.